Each of the 17 T cell receptor beta chains below was sequenced from the same sample in a study of blood T cell repertoires in COVID-19. Sequencing used immunoSEQ multiplex PCR; TCRdb keeps in-frame clones, though not all of them. The sample lists about 40,000 clones; 70% to 90% were seen once. Sequenced: peripheral blood. The receptors were sampled from a man aged 45 to 65 in a cohort sampled during active COVID-19.

V gene TRBV27 combines with J gene TRBJ2-7, with 7 bases aligning to TRBD1. CDR3 length equals 14 residues. CDR1 and CDR2 (germline): MNHEY, SMNVEV (reference sequence). J lost 6 bases, V lost 1 base, and 6 bases had no gene match. CDR3 nucleotides: TGTGCCAGCAGTTTATACCGGGACAGTCCCGAGCAGTACGTC. Translated, it gives CASSLYRDSPEQYV.

The gene calls are TRBV9 and TRBJ1-1; TRBD1 is a possible D gene (6 bases). The germline gives CDR1 SGDLS, CDR2 YYNGEE. Trimming stripped 3 bases from V and 2 bases from J, with 14 bases between. CDR3 length: 15 amino acids. The CDR3 sequence: CASSALRGINTEAFF. CDR3 coding DNA: TGTGCCAGCAGCGCCCTCAGGGGTATCAACACTGAAGCTTTCTTT.

The rearrangement joins TRBV9 to TRBJ2-5; 8 nucleotides match TRBD2. CDR1 is SGDLS, CDR2 YYNGEE, per germline. The CDR3 runs 17 residues. J gave up 7 bases and V 4 bases, and 18 bases lay outside the gene matches. CDR3 nucleotide sequence: TGTGCCAGCAGCCCCCCTGGGGGCGGGGGGCCGGGAGTGACCCAGTACTTC. Protein product: CASSPPGGGGPGVTQYF.

The chain is built from TRBV6-2 or TRBV6-3 and TRBJ2-2; possible D gene TRBD1, 5 bases. Germline lookup yields CDR1 MNHEY and CDR2 SVGEGT. The CDR3 loop spans 14 amino acids. Trimming removed 6 bases from V and 7 bases from J, with 15 bases in between. CDR3 bases: TGTGCCAGCAGCCCGCTCCAGGGCGACGGGGAGCTGTTTTTT. Its translation: CASSPLQGDGELFF.

The chain is built from TRBV7-9 and TRBJ2-3, with 11 bases that match TRBD2. The length of the CDR3 is 15 residues. In germline, CDR1 is SEHNR, CDR2 FQNEAQ (reference sequence). The junction had 7 bases not matched to a gene; V was cut back by 7 bases and J by 4 bases. CDR3 sequence: CASIFPGLAADTQYF. The CDR3 nucleotides are TGTGCCAGCATCTTCCCGGGACTAGCGGCAGATACGCAGTATTTT.

This clone was recorded once. The CDR3 reads CASSGGPRGSQLETQYF. The DNA for the CDR3 is TGTGCCAGCAGCGGAGGCCCCCGGGGTAGCCAATTAGAGACCCAGTACTTC. The gene calls are TRBV9 and TRBJ2-5, with D tentatively TRBD2 (5 bases). This CDR3 has 17 residues. Germline CDR1 is SGDLS and CDR2 is YYNGEE. V was clipped by 3 bases and J by 4 bases, with 22 bases between them.

The V and J genes are TRBV18 and TRBJ1-4; 8 positions agree with TRBD1. CDR3 length: 15 residues. In germline, CDR1 is KGHSH, CDR2 LQKENI. The V segment lost 4 bases and the J segment 3 bases; nucleotides outside the gene matches: 4. The CDR3 DNA is TGTGCCAGCTCACTAACGACAGGGGCTAATGAAAAACTGTTTTTT. This translates into CASSLTTGANEKLFF.

V usage is TRBV25-1 and J usage is TRBJ2-5, with a tentative D call TRBD1 (6 bases). The germline V gene has CDR1 MGHDK and CDR2 SYGVNS. Trimming cost V 3 bases and J 5 bases, with 13 bases left between them. The CDR3 runs 14 residues. CDR3 DNA: TGTGCCAGCAGTGAGGGGGCTGGATGGGAGACCCAGTACTTC. This codes for CASSEGAGWETQYF.

The rearrangement joins TRBV5-1 to TRBJ2-2; 9 nucleotides agree with TRBD1. V gave up 4 bases and J gave up 4 bases; unmatched junction bases: 5. The CDR3 covers 15 residues. Looked up from germline, CDR1 is SGHRS and CDR2 is YFSETQ. The CDR3 bases are TGCGCCAGCAGCGGGACAGGGTTGGGCACCGGGGAGCTGTTTTTT. Translation gives CASSGTGLGTGELFF. Complete variable domain (other parts from reference TRBV5-1 and TRBJ2-2): KAGVTQTPRYLIKTRGQQVTLSCSPISGHRSVSWYQQTPGQGLQFLFEYFSETQRNKGNFPGRFSGRQFSNSRSEMNVSTLELGDSALYLCASSGTGLGTGELFFGEGSRLTVL.

V and J are TRBV5-1 and TRBJ2-5; maybe TRBD2 (6 bases). Germline CDR1 reads SGHRS; CDR2 reads YFSETQ. The V and J ends lost 4 bases and 4 bases respectively, with 14 bases between them. This CDR3 comprises 14 residues. The CDR3: CASSRRLEGETQYF. DNA for the CDR3: TGCGCCAGCAGCCGGCGACTAGAAGGAGAGACCCAGTACTTC.

The chain employs TRBV7-9 and TRBJ2-7; D possibly corresponds to TRBD2 (5 bases). V gave up 1 base and J gave up 6 bases, with 16 bases separating them. Germline CDR1 SEHNR, CDR2 FQNEAQ (reference sequence). The CDR3 is made up of 15 amino acids. The CDR3 DNA follows: TGTGCCAGCAGCTTAGAGACCCGGGGAAGTAGCGAGCAGTACGTC. This translates into CASSLETRGSSEQYV.

The gene calls are TRBV7-2 and TRBJ2-3; 9 bases map to TRBD2. V lost 3 bases to trimming and J lost 5 bases; unmatched junction nucleotides: 6. Germline V gene sequence: CDR1 SGHTA, CDR2 FQGNSA. This CDR3 is 15 amino acids long. The CDR3 reads CASSFLAGALDTQYF. CDR3 nucleotide sequence: TGTGCCAGCAGCTTTTTAGCGGGGGCCTTAGATACGCAGTATTTT.

The rearrangement uses TRBV2 and TRBJ2-7, with 8 positions matching TRBD1. CDR3 length: 14 amino acids. Germline V gene data show CDR1 as SNHLY and CDR2 as FYNNEI. After removal of 8 bases from V and 0 bases from J, the junction contained 6 bases not matched to a gene. CDR3 sequence: CASSDRVGSYEQYF. For the CDR3, the DNA is TGTGCCAGCTCGGACAGGGTGGGCTCCTACGAGCAGTACTTC. Full variable domain (outside the CDR3, taken from reference TRBV2 and TRBJ2-7): EPEVTQTPSHQVTQMGQEVILRCVPISNHLYFYWYRQILGQKVEFLVSFYNNEISEKSEIFDDQFSVERPDGSNFTLKIRSTKLEDSAMYFCASSDRVGSYEQYFGPGTRLTVT.

This chain uses TRBV27 with TRBJ2-5; D not resolved. V lost 1 base and J 1 base, leaving 7 bases between the germline ends. Germline V gene data show CDR1 as MNHEY and CDR2 as SMNVEV (reference sequence). The CDR3 has 14 amino acids. This chain's CDR3 is CASSLFGVQETQYF. The CDR3 DNA is TGTGCCAGCAGTTTATTCGGAGTCCAAGAGACCCAGTACTTC.

The chain carries TRBV10-3 and TRBJ1-2, with 8 bases matching TRBD1. V lost 5 bases and J lost 6; bases outside the gene matches: 2. In germline, CDR1 is ENHRY, CDR2 SYGVKD. The CDR3 has 12 residues. The chain's CDR3 is CAISRQGHGYTF. The CDR3 region has the DNA TGTGCCATCAGTAGACAGGGGCATGGCTACACCTTC.

In this sample, this clone turned up a few times. J is TRBJ1-2 and V is TRBV7-9; no reliable D call. The CDR3 is 15 amino acids. Germline values: CDR1 SEHNR, CDR2 FQNEAQ (reference sequence). V lost 1 base to trimming and J lost 2 bases, with 11 bases between them. CDR3 nucleotide sequence: TGTGCCAGCAGCTTAGACTCCGGACTGAACTATGGCTACACCTTC. This gives the protein CASSLDSGLNYGYTF.

The chain is built from TRBV19 and TRBJ2-1, with 8 bases lining up with TRBD2. The V segment lost 4 bases and the J segment 2 bases; nucleotides outside the gene matches: 13. Germline V gives CDR1 LNHDA, CDR2 SQIVND (reference sequence). This CDR3 has 18 residues. The CDR3 coding sequence is TGTGCCAGTAGTACCCGCGGGGGGAGCGGGAGAACCTACAATGAGCAGTTCTTC. Amino acids: CASSTRGGSGRTYNEQFF.